This T cell receptor beta chain is from a study of T cells after posttransplantation cyclophosphamide. This clone was found many times. Its antigen is still unknown. Generated by immunoSEQ multiplex PCR, the TCRdb table keeps only in-frame clones and is missing some. In total the sample includes 10,000 to 15,000 clones, none of them seen once. Study results and limitations: Recipient CMV seropositivity and CMV reactivation strongly tracked TRB clonality.

V dropped 8 bases and J dropped 5 bases, with 15 bases sitting between them. The CDR3 covers 14 residues. Germline V gene lookup returns CDR1 MNHNY and CDR2 SVGAGI (reference sequence). J is TRBJ2-2 and V is TRBV6-6; tentatively, D is TRBD1 (6 bases). The clonotype originates from a woman aged 40 to 50 in good health, CMV-negative, and a related stem cell transplant donor. Sample: PBMCs. The CDR3 sequence is CASSGGAETGELFF. DNA for the CDR3: TGTGCCAGCTCTGGGGGCGCCGAGACCGGGGAGCTGTTTTTT.